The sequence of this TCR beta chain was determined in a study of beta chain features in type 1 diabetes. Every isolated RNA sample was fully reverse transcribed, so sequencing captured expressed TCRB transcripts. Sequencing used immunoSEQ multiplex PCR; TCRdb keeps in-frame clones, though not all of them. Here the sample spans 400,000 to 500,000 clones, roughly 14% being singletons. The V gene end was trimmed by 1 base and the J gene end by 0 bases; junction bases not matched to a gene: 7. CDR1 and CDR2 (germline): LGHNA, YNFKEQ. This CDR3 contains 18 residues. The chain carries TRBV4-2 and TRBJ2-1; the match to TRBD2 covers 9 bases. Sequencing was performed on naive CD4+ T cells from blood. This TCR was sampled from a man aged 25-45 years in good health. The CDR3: CASSQGSGRPLSYNEQFF. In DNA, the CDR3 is TGTGCCAGCAGCCAAGGGAGCGGGAGGCCCCTCTCCTACAATGAGCAGTTCTTC.